What follows are 9 T cell receptor beta chains derived from one specimen sequenced in a study of neoadjuvant nivolumab and ipilimumab in lung cancer. Only in-frame clones appear in the TCRdb table, and some are missing; sequencing was by immunoSEQ multiplex PCR. The sample lists under 4,500 clones, about 80% occurring once. The material sequenced was peripheral blood, taken after neoadjuvant nivolumab, alone or with ipilimumab, at or shortly before surgery. Source of these receptors: an adult with non-small cell lung cancer.

This chain uses TRBV11-2 with TRBJ1-1; D unclear. CDR3 size: 14 residues. CDR1 and CDR2 from the germline V gene are SGHAT and FQNNGV. Trimming stripped 5 bases from V and 3 bases from J, with 13 bases between. This CDR3 reads CASSPRVLDTEAFF. DNA of the CDR3: TGTGCCAGCAGCCCCAGAGTTCTAGACACTGAAGCTTTCTTT.

This clone was seen a single time. The chain is built from TRBV5-4 and TRBJ2-1, with 10 bases aligning to TRBD2. Germline CDR1 is SGHNT and CDR2 is YYREEE (reference sequence). V dropped 4 bases and J dropped 5; count of bases not matched to a gene: 6. CDR3 length: 15 residues. The CDR3 spells CASSASAGGDNEQFF. DNA for the CDR3: TGTGCCAGCAGCGCTTCAGCGGGAGGGGACAATGAGCAGTTCTTC.

This chain joins TRBV5-6 and TRBJ1-2; D ambiguous. The length of the CDR3 is 13 residues. The germline gives CDR1 SGHDT, CDR2 YYEEEE. Trimming left V 1 base short and J 6 bases short, with 10 bases between. CDR3 DNA: TGTGCCAGCAGCTTGTTGGGAAGGGATGGCTACACCTTC. Its protein product is CASSLLGRDGYTF.

This chain uses TRBV19 with TRBJ2-1, with D perhaps TRBD2 (6 bases). The length of the CDR3 is 19 residues. V was trimmed by 5 bases and J by 3 bases, leaving 26 bases between them. The germline V gene has CDR1 LNHDA and CDR2 SQIVND (reference sequence). CDR3 nucleotides: TGTGCCAGTAGTCCGGTAGCGTCGGGAGTAGGGAAATTCTACAATGAGCAGTTCTTC. Its protein is CASSPVASGVGKFYNEQFF.

V is TRBV2 and J is TRBJ2-1; 7 nucleotides match TRBD1. V gave up 5 bases and J gave up 2 bases; unmatched junction bases: 6. The CDR3 contains 15 residues. Germline CDR1 and CDR2: SNHLY and FYNNEI. For the CDR3, the DNA is TGTGCCAGCAGTCCCCAGACAGGGACCTACAATGAGCAGTTCTTC. It codes for CASSPQTGTYNEQFF.

The chain carries TRBV28 and TRBJ1-1, with D hard to call. Trimming stripped 4 bases from V and 4 bases from J, with 13 bases between. Looked up from germline, CDR1 is MDHEN and CDR2 is SYDVKM. The length of the CDR3 is 14 residues. This chain's CDR3 is CASSSAQFGTEAFF. CDR3 nucleotide sequence: TGTGCCAGCAGTTCCGCGCAATTTGGCACTGAAGCTTTCTTT.

The V gene is TRBV28, the J gene TRBJ2-1; unclear D gene. The CDR3 is 11 amino acids. The germline V gene has CDR1 MDHEN and CDR2 SYDVKM. V was shortened by 5 bases and J by 10 bases, with 9 bases between the two germline ends. CDR3 coding DNA: TGTGCCAGCAGTCTCCCGAGGGAGCAGTTCTTC. It yields the protein CASSLPREQFF.

Only a few counts were recorded for this clone. J is TRBJ1-1 and V is TRBV7-3, with D maybe TRBD1 (5 bases). CDR3 length: 13 amino acids. The germline CDR1 and CDR2 sequences are SGHTA and FQGTGA. Trimming shortened V by 3 bases and J by 11 bases, and 16 bases separated the two germline ends. DNA for the CDR3: TGTGCCAGCAGCTTGGGCGGCGACAGTAGGGCTTTCTTT. As protein: CASSLGGDSRAFF.

V gene TRBV6-1 combines with J gene TRBJ1-5, with unresolved D. V was shortened by 7 bases and J by 9 bases, with 13 bases between the two germline ends. The CDR3 length is 12 residues. CDR1 is MNHNS and CDR2 is SASEGT in the germline V gene. The CDR3 nucleotides are TGTGCCAGCACCCAAAACATCATGCCCCAGCATTTT. Translating it yields CASTQNIMPQHF.